The T cell receptor beta chain described here comes from a study of blood T cell repertoires in COVID-19. Turning to the study itself: Both acute and convalescent COVID-19 samples were obtained from the United States, Italy and Spain.

CDR3 size: 14 residues. V lost 10 bases and J lost 0, with 12 bases in between. Looked up from germline, CDR1 is SNHLY and CDR2 is FYNNEI. This clone was seen a single time. Authors' processing steps: Reference gene primers were amplified, and this amplification served to estimate nucleated cell counts. Sequencing was performed with immunoSEQ multiplex PCR; in TCRdb, only in-frame clones are kept and a portion is missing. The D gene and trimming were derived from the DNA, and the V and J assignments and clone size from that table. The sample has roughly 260,000 clones; 87% are singletons. Cohorts were based on clinical histories the participants reported.

V usage is TRBV2 and J usage is TRBJ1-4; D might be TRBD1 (6 bases). The sequenced sample consisted of PBMCs or T cells enriched from blood (not recorded which). The clonotype comes from a woman aged 25-40 years with acute COVID-19. CDR3 in DNA: TGTGCCACGACCAGGACAGCAACTAATGAAAAACTGTTTTTT. It yields the protein CATTRTATNEKLFF.